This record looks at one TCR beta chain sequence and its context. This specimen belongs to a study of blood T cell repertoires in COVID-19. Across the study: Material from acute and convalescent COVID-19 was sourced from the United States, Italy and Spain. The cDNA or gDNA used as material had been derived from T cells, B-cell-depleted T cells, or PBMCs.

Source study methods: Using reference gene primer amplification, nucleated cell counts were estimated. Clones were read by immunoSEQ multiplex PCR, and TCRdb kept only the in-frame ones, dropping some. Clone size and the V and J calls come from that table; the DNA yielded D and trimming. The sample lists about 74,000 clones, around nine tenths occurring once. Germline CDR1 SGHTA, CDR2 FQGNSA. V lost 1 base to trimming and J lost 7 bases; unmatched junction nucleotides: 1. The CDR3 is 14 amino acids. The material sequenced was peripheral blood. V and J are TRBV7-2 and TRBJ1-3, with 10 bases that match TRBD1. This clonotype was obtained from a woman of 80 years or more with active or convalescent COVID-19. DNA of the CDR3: TGTGCCAGCAGCTTAGTGGGACAGGGGAACACCATATATTTT. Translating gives CASSLVGQGNTIYF.